This TCR beta chain was recovered during a study of blood T cells in healthy people across ages (dated by TCRdb to about 2015). About the investigation overall: In model experiments, roughly one uniquely barcoded TCR beta cDNA molecule per two T cells was captured by template switching. The study measured age-related changes in TCR beta repertoire diversity using deep sequencing normalized with unique cDNA molecular identifiers. Donors were grouped into four age groups: young (average 16 years), middle-aged (about 38), aged (around 60) and long-lived (about 90). To avoid experimental bias, donors of different ages were spread randomly across the sequencing lanes. For two donors (one aged 18 to 30 and one aged 80 or older), the study analyzed two additional independent replicas of 1 million unique cDNA reads from the same blood draw.

This clonotype was counted a few times. The antigen this receptor binds is unknown. Per-nucleotide qualities are absent, and no much larger clonotype sits a single base away. Beyond this particular receptor, the publication reports: Total diversity estimates from one million sequenced T cells were considered lower bounds and underestimates. Conclusive comparison of naive and antigen-experienced compartments was prevented by the profiling of bulk unsorted PBMCs. Because the CMV infection status of the donors was unknown, age-related changes in expanded clonotypes may potentially have been confounded. There was a strong correlation between observed TCR beta diversity and the percentage of naive T cells measured by flow cytometry. As age increased, observed TCR beta diversity per million T cells dropped in a roughly linear way, and a significant reduction was already evident by age around 41. The long-lived group showed more naive CD4+ T cells, fewer expanded clones and increased TCR diversity than the aged group, suggesting age selection.

Donors were 40 or so systemically healthy Caucasian individuals from Russia aged roughly 6 to 90 years. Each donor gave ten milliliters of peripheral blood, collected into EDTA-treated Vacutainer tubes. Ficoll-Paque density-gradient centrifugation was used to isolate PBMCs, with at least 7 million obtained per sample. Total RNA was extracted from PBMCs with Trizol reagent, with at least 6 micrograms obtained per sample. For every donor, an aliquot of PBMCs went through flow cytometry to measure the percentages of naive CD45RAhigh/CD27high T cells. The CDR3 holds 19 amino acids from the cysteine to the phenylalanine. Left in the record is the CDR3 DNA by itself, 57 bases read in frame from the first base. CDR1 is given as MDHEN and CDR2 as SYDVKM, both from the germline V gene. V sheds 4 bases and J sheds 3 bases, leaving 25 bases between their ends. Libraries were prepared through 5' RACE. Instrument on record: Illumina HiSeq 2500. A second PCR of about 7 to 12 cycles was run with a J-beta primer mix and a sample-barcoded 5' primer. A unique molecular identifier was introduced onto each TCR beta cDNA molecule by a template-switch 5' adaptor carrying 12 random nucleotides. At least 2.5 million CDR3-containing paired-end reads were obtained from each sample. The Mint cDNA synthesis kit, primed by a TRBC-specific oligonucleotide, was used to synthesize first-strand cDNA from all RNA. Following uracil-DNA glycosylase treatment, a first 18-cycle PCR with universal primers M1SS and BC2_uni_R was performed on all cDNA. The original methods were these. Each sample was normalized by randomly selecting 1 million high-quality reads, each carrying a distinct molecular identifier. Instead of being binned into consensus sequences, reads with shared molecular identifiers were discarded. CDR3 identification, clonotype clustering and error correction used MiTCR with a Q25 quality threshold and the strictest error-elimination algorithm. A nonparametric unseen species model using Euler transformation provided a lower-bound estimate of total TCR beta diversity. TCRdb trimmed public reads at Q25 via fastp, called clones via MiXCR and kept in-frame beta chains. All rows with the same CDR3 protein become a single entry with the most common DNA and genes. The V and J calls were not made by the authors but by TCRdb's processing. The sample contains about 1.5 million distinct CDR3 sequences, roughly 45% of them found a single time. Less than 8% of the sample goes to the ten largest clones.

This TCR was sampled from a woman aged 18 to 35 in good health. The sequenced sample consisted of blood. The receptor chain draws on TRBV28 and TRBJ2-1, with no confidently assigned D gene. The nucleotides read TGTGCCAGCAGTTCTCTCCGCGGATCGGTAGGAATAATCTACAATGAGCAGTTCTTC. The translation is CASSSLRGSVGIIYNEQFF.